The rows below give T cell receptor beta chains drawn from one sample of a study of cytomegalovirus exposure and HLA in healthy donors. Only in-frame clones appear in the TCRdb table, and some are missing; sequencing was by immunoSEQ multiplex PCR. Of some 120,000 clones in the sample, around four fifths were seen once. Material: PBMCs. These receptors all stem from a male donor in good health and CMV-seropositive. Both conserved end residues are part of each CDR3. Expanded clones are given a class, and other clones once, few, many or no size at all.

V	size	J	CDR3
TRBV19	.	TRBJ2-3	CASSPIEFGTDTQYF
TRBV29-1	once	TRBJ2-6	CSVWDRGNSGANVLTF
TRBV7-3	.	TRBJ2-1	CASSLVGQGSYNEQFF
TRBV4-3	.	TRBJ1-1	CASSNVGQGGSEAFF
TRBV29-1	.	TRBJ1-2	CSVEITGEGGYTF
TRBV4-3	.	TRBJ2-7	CASSQDQGVYYEQYF
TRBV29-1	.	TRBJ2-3	CSAGQGGDTQYF
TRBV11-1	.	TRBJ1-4	CASSLVWSEKLFF
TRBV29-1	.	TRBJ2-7	CSVEGADRLHEQYF
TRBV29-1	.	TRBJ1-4	CSPRNRRGHEKLFF
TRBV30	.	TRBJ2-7	CAWSATVTTGEQYF
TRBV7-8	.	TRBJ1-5	CASSLNTHHSRQGPQHF
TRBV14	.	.	CASSQVGQGYEQYF
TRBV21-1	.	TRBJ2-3	CASSYKVCGRGDTQYF
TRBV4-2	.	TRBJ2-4	CASSQGVSRTGTQNIQYF
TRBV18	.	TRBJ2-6	CASSPRGSGSSGANVLTF